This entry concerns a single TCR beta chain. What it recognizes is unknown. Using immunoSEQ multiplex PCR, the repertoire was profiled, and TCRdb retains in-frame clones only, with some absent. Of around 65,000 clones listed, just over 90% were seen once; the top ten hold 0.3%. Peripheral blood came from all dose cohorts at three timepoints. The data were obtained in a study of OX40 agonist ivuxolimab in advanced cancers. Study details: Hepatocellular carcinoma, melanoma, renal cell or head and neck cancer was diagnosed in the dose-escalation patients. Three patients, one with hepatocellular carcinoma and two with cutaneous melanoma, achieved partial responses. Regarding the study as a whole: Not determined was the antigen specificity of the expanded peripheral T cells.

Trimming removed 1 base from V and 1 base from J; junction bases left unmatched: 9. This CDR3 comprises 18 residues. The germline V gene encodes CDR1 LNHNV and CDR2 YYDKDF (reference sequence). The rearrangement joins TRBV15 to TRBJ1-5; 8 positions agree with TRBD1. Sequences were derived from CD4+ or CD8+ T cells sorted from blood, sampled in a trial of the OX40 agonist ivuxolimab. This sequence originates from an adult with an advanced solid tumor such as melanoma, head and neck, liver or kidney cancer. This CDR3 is CATSRGAGQGESNQPQHF. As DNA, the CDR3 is TGTGCCACCAGCAGAGGAGCCGGACAGGGTGAGAGCAATCAGCCCCAGCATTTT. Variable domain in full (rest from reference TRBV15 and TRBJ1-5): DAMVIQNPRYQVTQFGKPVTLSCSQTLNHNVMYWYQQKSSQAPKLLFHYYDKDFNNEADTPDNFQSRRPNTSFCFLDIRSPGLGDTAMYLCATSRGAGQGESNQPQHFGDGTRLSIL.